This passage covers 31 T cell receptor beta chains from one sample sequenced in a study of blood T cells in healthy people across ages. A second PCR of about 7 to 12 cycles used a sample-barcoded 5' primer and a J-beta primer mix. TCRdb reprocessed the 5' RACE reads via MiXCR and lists one record per CDR3 protein. The sample yields more than 600,000 distinct CDR3 sequences, 20% to 25% seen once. The data were also submitted as part of a second study, on T cells of mothers and their children.

Sequencing was carried out using blood. These receptors came from a boy younger than 18 in good health.

The chain joins TRBV6-2 or TRBV6-3 to TRBJ2-1; 8 nucleotides line up with TRBD2. The V and J ends lost 3 bases and 9 bases, in that order; junction bases with no gene match: 4. The CDR3 runs to 13 residues. Germline V lookup: CDR1 MNHEY, CDR2 SVGEGT. CDR3 nucleotide sequence: TGTGCCAGCAGTTATAGGGCGGGGGGTGAGCAGTTCTTC. Its protein product is CASSYRAGGEQFF.

There are a few counts of this clonotype. The V and J genes are TRBV14 and TRBJ2-3; no definite D call. This CDR3 comprises 13 residues. Trimming took off 1 base at V and 3 bases at J, with 5 bases between the two ends. Germline CDR1 SGHDN, CDR2 FVKESK. This chain's CDR3 is CASSQGRTDTQYF. In DNA, the CDR3 is TGTGCCAGCAGCCAAGGACGGACAGATACGCAGTATTTT.

The rearrangement joins TRBV19 to TRBJ2-1; 11 positions match TRBD2. The J call may be wrong; the DNA end is better matched by TRBJ2-7. The CDR3 length is 13 residues. Germline V gene data show CDR1 as LNHDA and CDR2 as SQIVND (reference sequence). CDR3 region: CASSTLAGVKQYF. CDR3 DNA: TGTGCCAGTAGTACACTAGCGGGGGTTAAGCAGTACTTC.

The sample holds one count of this clonotype. This chain joins TRBV21-1 and TRBJ2-5; TRBD2, the table's D call, was not compared with the DNA. TRBV21-1 counts as a pseudogene. CDR3 length: 14 residues. CDR3 amino acids: CASSKCWRHETQYF. CDR3 sequence (DNA): TGTGCCAGCAGCAAATGTTGGAGGCATGAGACCCAGTACTTC.

This clonotype has just a few counts. V is TRBV7-9 and J is TRBJ1-2, with a weak D call TRBD1 (6 bases). Germline loops: CDR1 SEHNR, CDR2 FQNEAQ (reference sequence). The CDR3 is made up of 15 amino acids. Trimming took off 5 bases at V and 2 bases at J, with 15 bases between the two ends. The CDR3 region has the DNA TGTGCCAGCAGCCGGACAGAGGGGACCAACTATGGCTACACCTTC. Translating gives CASSRTEGTNYGYTF.

V usage is TRBV27 and J usage is TRBJ2-5; 7 bases fit TRBD2. The tail of the sequence fits TRBJ2-7 better, so the J call may be wrong. This CDR3 contains 15 residues. Germline V gene lookup returns CDR1 MNHEY and CDR2 SMNVEV (reference sequence). The chain's CDR3 is CASSLSSGAAYEQYF. CDR3 coding DNA: TGTGCCAGCAGTTTATCGAGCGGGGCTGCCTACGAGCAGTACTTC.

This clonotype was counted between two and nine times. The J gene is TRBJ1-1, the V gene TRBV20-1, with D perhaps TRBD1 (5 bases). CDR1 and CDR2 (germline): DFQATT, SNEGSKA (reference sequence). Deletions cut 3 bases from V and 1 base from J, with 15 bases between. The CDR3 loop spans 15 amino acids. The CDR3 DNA reads as TGCAGTGCTAGCCAGCCGGGACGACCGAACACTGAAGCTTTCTTT. This gives the protein CSASQPGRPNTEAFF.

In this sample, this clonotype turned up once. The chain employs TRBV6-1 and TRBJ2-2, with D perhaps TRBD2 (6 bases). In germline, CDR1 is MNHNS, CDR2 SASEGT. The CDR3 loop spans 13 amino acids. Trimming removed 4 bases from V and 7 bases from J, with 10 bases in between. Written as DNA, the CDR3 is TGTGCCAGCAGTGGCAAGGAGGGCGGGGAGCTGTTTTTT. Translated: CASSGKEGGELFF.

This clonotype has only a few counts. DNA for the CDR3: TGTGCCAGCAGCGACCGGGACTTGCCTTACAATGAGCAGTTCTTC. Amino acids: CASSDRDLPYNEQFF. This chain uses TRBV28 with TRBJ2-1, with D tentatively TRBD2 (6 bases). This CDR3 contains 15 residues. CDR1 is MDHEN, CDR2 SYDVKM, per germline. Between the trimmed V and J ends, which lost 6 bases and 4 bases, there was a span of 16 bases.

This clonotype has a handful of counts. V is TRBV7-9 and J is TRBJ2-1; D remains ambiguous. The germline CDR1 and CDR2 sequences are SEHNR and FQNEAQ (reference sequence). The V end lost 5 bases, the J end lost 3 bases, and 14 bases lay between the germline ends. The length of the CDR3 is 15 residues. CDR3: CASSPTLFGYNEQFF. The CDR3, as DNA: TGTGCCAGCAGCCCCACATTATTTGGCTACAATGAGCAGTTCTTC.

The chain recombines TRBV15 with TRBJ1-1; D remains unclear. The CDR3 runs to 15 residues. V was pared by 3 bases and J by 1 base, with 12 bases between. Germline CDR1 reads LNHNV; CDR2 reads YYDKDF (reference sequence). As DNA, the CDR3 is TGTGCCACCAGCAGGATGCTAGGGTCGAACACTGAAGCTTTCTTT. Translation: CATSRMLGSNTEAFF.

This chain links TRBV29-1 with TRBJ1-5, with unresolved D. The V and J ends lost 4 bases and 5 bases respectively, with 9 bases between them. The CDR3 sequence is 12 residues long. From germline, CDR1 is SQVTM and CDR2 ANQGSEA. In DNA, the CDR3 is TGCAGCGTTGCAGGTGCTGATCAGCCCCAGCATTTT. Amino acid sequence: CSVAGADQPQHF.

The V call is TRBV21-1, the J call TRBJ2-5; the D call TRBD1 from the table was never checked on the DNA. TRBV21-1 is described as a pseudogene. The length of the CDR3 is 11 residues. The CDR3 nucleotides read TGTGCCAGCAGCGGTAGGGGGGACGGTTACTTC. Translation gives CASSGRGDGYF.

A few counts support this clonotype. J is TRBJ2-5 and V is TRBV7-8, with D hard to call. Trimming stripped 2 bases from V and 3 bases from J, with 10 bases between. The CDR3 is 14 amino acids. Looked up from germline, CDR1 is SGHVS and CDR2 is FQNEAQ. The CDR3 DNA reads TGTGCCAGCAGCTTAATGCTTACAAAAGAGACCCAGTACTTC. Its protein product is CASSLMLTKETQYF.

This chain joins TRBV29-1 and TRBJ2-7, with TRBD2 identical over 10 bases. Germline CDR1 is SQVTM and CDR2 is ANQGSEA. The CDR3 length is 13 residues. V lost 7 bases to trimming and J lost 0 bases; unmatched junction nucleotides: 3. This CDR3 reads CSASGGVSYEQYF. CDR3 bases: TGCAGCGCGAGCGGGGGGGTCTCCTACGAGCAGTACTTC.

As concerns this clonotype: One end of the junction does not line up with germline, which may come from a read error. This rearrangement joins TRBV7-2 to TRBJ2-5, with TRBD2 matching 8 bases. Germline-derived CDR1 and CDR2 are SGHTA and FQGNSA. The CDR3 is 12 residues long. CDR3 region: CASSPQRETRYF. Written as DNA, the CDR3 is TGTGCCAGCAGCCCCCAGCGGGAGACCCGGTACTTC.

This clonotype was observed a handful of times. The chain combines TRBV7-2 with TRBJ2-1, with 11 bases lining up with TRBD2. This CDR3 contains 15 residues. After removal of 2 bases from V and 8 bases from J, the junction contained 5 bases not matched to a gene. Germline loops: CDR1 SGHTA, CDR2 FQGNSA. CDR3 amino acids: CASSLTSGSWDEQFF. In nucleotides, the CDR3 is TGTGCCAGCAGCTTAACTAGCGGGAGCTGGGATGAGCAGTTCTTC.

This clonotype has a count of ten or more. V is TRBV3-1 and J is TRBJ2-3; 7 bases line up with TRBD2. The CDR3 contains 15 residues. V dropped 0 bases and J dropped 3; count of bases not matched to a gene: 3. The germline V gene has CDR1 LGHDT and CDR2 YNNKEL (reference sequence). Here the CDR3 reads CASSQDGGGTDTQYF. Written as DNA, the CDR3 is TGTGCCAGCAGCCAAGATGGCGGGGGAACAGATACGCAGTATTTT.

The chain recombines TRBV6-5 with TRBJ2-5, with no clear D. This CDR3 has 13 residues. V lost 3 bases to trimming and J lost 3 bases, with 8 bases between them. Germline lookup yields CDR1 MNHEY and CDR2 SVGAGI. The DNA of the CDR3 is TGTGCCAGCAGTTATCGACCGAAAGAGACCCAGTACTTC. Residues: CASSYRPKETQYF.

The chain links TRBV20-1 to TRBJ1-3; D not resolved. Per germline, CDR1 DFQATT and CDR2 SNEGSKA (reference sequence). V lost 0 bases and J 0 bases, leaving 6 bases between the germline ends. CDR3 length: 14 amino acids. The CDR3 bases are TGCAGTGCTAGAGAAGCAGGCTCTGGAAACACCATATATTTT. Translating gives CSAREAGSGNTIYF.

This clonotype was counted a single time. The chain joins TRBV3-1 to TRBJ2-5, with TRBD1 matching over 7 bases. TRBJ2-7 matches the DNA end more closely, so the J call is doubtful. Germline loops: CDR1 LGHDT, CDR2 YNNKEL (reference sequence). This CDR3 comprises 14 residues. The CDR3 sequence: CASSPTGVYYEQYF. The CDR3 nucleotides read TGTGCCAGCAGCCCTACAGGGGTCTACTACGAGCAGTACTTC.

This clonotype was counted only a few times. The V and J genes are TRBV15 and TRBJ1-2; D gene ambiguous. The CDR3 is made up of 13 amino acids. V gave up 5 bases and J gave up 2 bases, with 9 bases separating them. The germline CDR1 and CDR2 sequences are LNHNV and YYDKDF (reference sequence). The CDR3, as DNA: TGTGCCACCAGCGACGGGTTCAACTATGGCTACACCTTC. This encodes CATSDGFNYGYTF. Combining the CDR3 with reference TRBV15 and TRBJ1-2 gives the whole variable domain DAMVIQNPRYQVTQFGKPVTLSCSQTLNHNVMYWYQQKSSQAPKLLFHYYDKDFNNEADTPDNFQSRRPNTSFCFLDIRSPGLGDTAMYLCATSDGFNYGYTFGSGTRLTVV.

This clonotype occurred a few times. The CDR3: CASSLGDSPIETQYF. In DNA form, the CDR3 reads TGCGCCAGCAGCTTGGGGGACAGCCCTATAGAGACCCAGTACTTC. The chain combines TRBV5-1 with TRBJ2-5; 7 bases align to TRBD1. Germline V gene lookup returns CDR1 SGHRS and CDR2 YFSETQ. The CDR3 loop spans 15 amino acids. The V and J ends lost 0 bases and 4 bases, in that order; junction bases with no gene match: 6.

The genes are TRBV12-3 or TRBV12-4 and TRBJ2-2; 9 positions agree with TRBD2. The junction had 11 bases not matched to a gene; V was cut back by 7 bases and J by 2 bases. There are 17 residues in the CDR3. CDR3 loop: CASKGGASGINTGELFF. CDR3 in DNA: TGTGCCAGCAAAGGTGGGGCTAGCGGGATCAACACCGGGGAGCTGTTTTTT.

This clonotype was detected a few times. The chain recombines TRBV4-3 with TRBJ1-3; no reliable D call. From germline, CDR1 is LGHNA and CDR2 YSLEER. The V end lost 0 bases, the J end lost 6 bases, and 15 bases lay between the germline ends. This CDR3 comprises 16 residues. CDR3 coding DNA: TGCGCCAGCAGCCAAGAGTGGACCGCGTACGAAAACACCATATATTTT. Its protein product is CASSQEWTAYENTIYF.

This sequence joins TRBV29-1 and TRBJ2-1; D is ambiguous. Germline V gene sequence: CDR1 SQVTM, CDR2 ANQGSEA. Trimming removed 3 bases from V and 7 bases from J, with 13 bases in between. This CDR3 is built from 13 residues. CDR3 in amino acids: CSVDRASRNEQFF. DNA of the CDR3: TGCAGCGTTGATCGTGCAAGTCGGAATGAGCAGTTCTTC.

V usage is TRBV29-1 and J usage is TRBJ1-5, with D perhaps TRBD1 (6 bases). CDR1 and CDR2 (germline): SQVTM, ANQGSEA. Trimming removed 6 bases from V and 6 bases from J, with 15 bases in between. This CDR3 is 13 amino acids long. The CDR3 reads CSVDSGVGQPQHF. CDR3 nucleotides: TGCAGCGTGGACAGCGGGGTAGGTCAGCCCCAGCATTTT.

This chain joins TRBV7-8 and TRBJ2-7; D not resolved. This CDR3 comprises 12 residues. V was pared by 5 bases and J by 6 bases, with 11 bases between. Germline CDR1 SGHVS, CDR2 FQNEAQ. The CDR3 DNA follows: TGTGCCAGCAGCCTGCAGAGGTTCGAGCAGTACTTC. Amino acid sequence: CASSLQRFEQYF. Full variable domain (rest looked up from reference TRBV7-8 and TRBJ2-7): GAGVSQSPRYKVAKRGQDVALRCDPISGHVSLFWYQQALGQGPEFLTYFQNEAQLDKSGLPSDRFFAERPEGSVSTLKIQRTQQEDSAVYLCASSLQRFEQYFGPGTRLTVT.

The chain recombines TRBV10-2 with TRBJ2-5; D is perhaps TRBD2 (6 bases). Judging by the DNA end, TRBJ2-1 fits better; the J call may be wrong. Germline-derived CDR1 and CDR2 are WSHSY and SAAADI. The CDR3 has 17 amino acids. The CDR3 DNA sequence: TGCGCCAGCAGTGAGTCCGGGACTTACCCCTCGTGGAATGAGCAGTTCTTC. It codes for CASSESGTYPSWNEQFF.

The sample holds a few counts of this clonotype. The chain employs TRBV7-9 and TRBJ2-1, with 7 bases that match TRBD1. The J call may not be correct, given that the DNA end is closer to TRBJ2-7. CDR3 length: 15 amino acids. The V gene's germline CDR1 is SEHNR and CDR2 FQNEAQ (reference sequence). The CDR3 DNA follows: TGTGCCAGCAGCTTAGGAGGGACAGTGAATTACGAGCAGTACTTC. Translating it yields CASSLGGTVNYEQYF.

This clonotype was observed a handful of times. J is TRBJ2-3 and V is TRBV27, with 11 bases that match TRBD2. This CDR3 contains 16 residues. The V and J ends lost 5 bases and 2 bases, in that order; junction bases with no gene match: 6. The germline gives CDR1 MNHEY, CDR2 SMNVEV (reference sequence). The CDR3 sequence: CASSRRLAGNTDTQYF. CDR3 in DNA: TGTGCCAGCAGTCGTCGACTAGCGGGAAACACAGATACGCAGTATTTT.